This T cell receptor (beta chain) comes out of a study of T cell changes during pregnancy in multiple sclerosis. Germline assignment: CDR1 ENHRY and CDR2 SYGVKD. This CDR3 is built from 13 residues. J was trimmed by 1 base and V by 7 bases; bases with no gene match: 1. The data were produced by immunoSEQ multiplex PCR, yet TCRdb's version contains in-frame clones alone and is incomplete. The sample has under 110,000 clones; 85% to 95% are singletons. This clonotype was sampled from a female donor with multiple sclerosis, enrolled in a pregnancy study. This chain connects TRBV10-3 to TRBJ2-1; 7 nucleotides match TRBD1. The sequencing here drew on peripheral blood, taken after pregnancy. The CDR3 DNA follows: TGTGCCATCAAGGACAGGTCCTACAATGAGCAGTTCTTC. This encodes CAIKDRSYNEQFF.